This T cell receptor (beta chain) is drawn from a study of CD8 T cells in ankylosing spondylitis. The junction had 7 bases not matched to a gene; V was cut back by 6 bases and J by 0 bases. Germline V gives CDR1 DFQATT, CDR2 SNEGSKA (reference sequence). The CDR3 length is 14 residues. This clonotype is labeled as medium-sized. Making use of molecular barcodes, quantitative 5'-RACE generated TCR beta libraries. TCRdb re-called the 5' RACE reads through MiXCR, storing one row per CDR3 protein. The profile shows 39,000 or so distinct CDR3 sequences, around a tenth of them singletons. The receptor was derived from a male donor with ankylosing spondylitis or in good health (not recorded which). The V call is TRBV20-1, the J call TRBJ2-7, with 8 bases identical to TRBD1. The sequencing input was blood, either unsorted or a sorted T cell fraction (not recorded which). The CDR3 DNA sequence: TGCAGTGCACTTAGGACAGGGAGCTCCTACGAGCAGTACTTC. This encodes CSALRTGSSYEQYF.